This is a list of T cell receptor beta chains from one sample in a study of post-analysis software for immune sequencing data. Each CDR3 protein gets one entry after TCRdb re-called the PCR reads with MiXCR. The repertoire includes some 450,000 distinct CDR3 sequences, under 55% of them detected once, and 12% sits in the top ten. Sequencing used blood. The source of these receptors is a girl between 10 and 17 years old with multiple sclerosis. Both conserved end residues are part of each CDR3. Each record gives: clone size, CDR3 length, V gene, D gene, J gene, CDR3 protein, CDR3 DNA. D genes are given only for firm matches. Size is stated for part of the rows, as once, few or many counts, or as a class when the clone is expanded.

>few|16|TRBV9|TRBD1|TRBJ2-5
CASSGDRGMLLETQYF
TGTGCCAGCAGCGGAGACAGGGGAATGTTGCTAGAGACCCAGTACTTC
>few|14|TRBV29-1|TRBD2|TRBJ2-1
CSVDQAGGPGEQFF
TGCAGCGTTGATCAAGCGGGAGGGCCGGGTGAGCAGTTCTTC
>.|16|TRBV6-5|.|TRBJ2-1
CASSYSGLYSYNEQFF
TGTGCCAGCAGTTACTCTGGGTTATACTCCTACAATGAGCAGTTCTTC
>.|16|TRBV12-3/TRBV12-4|.|TRBJ1-5
CASSWDSREGNQPQHF
TGTGCCAGCAGTTGGGACTCGCGGGAGGGCAATCAGCCCCAGCATTTT
>.|13|TRBV28|.|TRBJ2-1
CASSRGSGNEQFF
TGTGCCAGCAGTAGAGGGAGCGGGAATGAGCAGTTCTTC
>once|19|TRBV12-3/TRBV12-4|TRBD2|TRBJ2-5
CASSSGAPGLAGVKETQYF
TGTGCCAGCAGCTCAGGGGCCCCGGGACTAGCGGGAGTGAAAGAGACCCAGTACTTC
>few|12|TRBV5-1|.|TRBJ2-3
CASWGQGSEGYF
.
>few|19|TRBV2|TRBD1|TRBJ1-5
CASSRTSGGRGNGNQPQHF
TGTGCCAGCAGCCGAACGTCAGGGGGTAGAGGAAACGGCAATCAGCCCCAGCATTTT
>few|14|TRBV20-1|.|TRBJ1-4
CSARVTLDNEKLFF
TGCAGTGCTAGGGTGACGTTGGATAATGAAAAACTGTTTTTT
>.|12|TRBV7-9|.|TRBJ2-7
CASIPLVYEQYF
TGTGCCAGCATCCCTCTCGTTTACGAGCAGTACTTC
>.|17|TRBV5-1|.|TRBJ2-6
CASSPGAVRSGANVLTF
TGCGCCAGCAGCCCAGGGGCGGTACGCTCTGGGGCCAACGTCCTGACTTTC
>few|17|TRBV5-1|TRBD2|TRBJ2-1
CASSLVSGGRVINEQFF
TGCGCCAGCAGCTTGGTCTCCGGCGGGAGGGTCATCAATGAGCAGTTCTTC
>.|15|TRBV4-3|TRBD2|TRBJ2-7
CASSRVLAGSYEQYF
TGCGCCAGCAGTCGAGTACTAGCGGGCAGCTACGAGCAGTACTTC
>.|16|TRBV7-2|.|TRBJ2-1
CASSSHPQGGYNEQFF
TGTGCCAGCAGCTCCCACCCACAGGGGGGGTACAATGAGCAGTTCTTC
>.|16|TRBV15|TRBD1|TRBJ2-1
CATSRGTGALVTRQFF
TGTGCCACCAGCAGAGGCACAGGGGCCTTGGTAACAAGGCAGTTCTTC
>few|17|TRBV5-1|TRBD2|TRBJ2-1
CASSAGTKGRLYNEQFF
TGCGCCAGCAGCGCGGGGACTAAAGGTCGCCTCTACAATGAGCAGTTCTTC
>.|12|TRBV6-6|.|TRBJ2-5
CASSPGANEQYF
TGTGCCAGCAGCCCCGGGGCGAATGAGCAGTACTTC
>.|15|TRBV4-3|.|TRBJ2-5
CASSQDYRRQETQYF
TGCGCCAGCAGCCAAGATTACAGGAGACAAGAGACCCAGTACTTC
>few|15|TRBV6-5|.|TRBJ2-1
CASSYSRSGCNEQFF
TGTGCCAGCAGTTACTCCCGCTCGGGATGCAATGAGCAGTTCTTC
>.|14|TRBV20-1|TRBD2|TRBJ2-1
CSAFGLAGPGEQFF
TGCAGTGCCTTCGGACTAGCGGGACCGGGGGAGCAGTTCTTC
>many|11|TRBV12-3/TRBV12-4|.|TRBJ2-1
CASSSGNEQFF
TGTGCCAGCAGTTCAGGGAATGAGCAGTTCTTC
>once|15|TRBV6-5|TRBD1|TRBJ1-1
CASQPIGTANTEAFF
TGTGCCTCACAACCAATTGGGACAGCGAACACTGAAGCTTTCTTT
>few|13|TRBV29-1|.|TRBJ2-3
CSVRGKVTDTQYF
TGCAGCGTTCGCGGGAAGGTGACAGATACGCAGTATTTT
>.|13|TRBV20-1|.|TRBJ2-7
CSASDREPYEQYF
TGCAGTGCTAGTGACCGCGAGCCCTACGAGCAGTACTTC
>.|14|TRBV7-2|.|TRBJ2-7
CASSLVSDGYEQYF
TGTGCCAGCAGCTTAGTTTCGGACGGCTACGAGCAGTACTTC
>once|14|TRBV5-5|TRBD1|TRBJ2-7
CANSLDRGSYEQYF
TGTGCCAACAGCTTGGACAGGGGCTCCTACGAGCAGTACTTC
>.|13|TRBV11-3|.|TRBJ2-5
CASSLETEETQYF
TGTGCCAGCAGCTTAGAAACAGAAGAGACCCAGTACTTC
>.|14|TRBV28|.|TRBJ2-7
CASSWSPGAGERYF
TGTGCCAGCAGTTGGAGTCCCGGGGCGGGCGAGCGGTACTTC
>.|13|TRBV12-3/TRBV12-4|.|TRBJ1-3
CASSFFSGNTIYF
TGTGCCAGCAGTTTCTTCTCTGGAAACACCATATATTTT
>once|14|TRBV10-3|TRBD1|TRBJ1-2
CAISAGQDNYGYTF
TGTGCCATCAGTGCGGGACAGGACAACTATGGCTACACCTTC
>few|14|TRBV7-9|.|TRBJ2-1
CASSLASSYNEQFF
TGTGCCAGCAGCTTAGCGTCCTCCTACAATGAGCAGTTCTTC
>.|14|TRBV20-1|.|TRBJ2-5
CSAPLRADAETQYF
TGCAGTGCCCCCCTGCGGGCAGATGCAGAGACCCAGTACTTC
>many|13|TRBV18|.|TRBJ2-7
CASSPGTGYEQYF
TGTGCCAGCTCACCAGGAACCGGCTACGAGCAGTACTTC
>many|13|TRBV20-1|.|TRBJ2-1
CSARSAGPLVQFF
TGCAGTGCTAGGAGTGCGGGACCGCTCGTGCAGTTCTTC
>few|14|TRBV18|.|TRBJ1-4
CASSPGATNEKLFF
TGTGCCAGCTCACCAGGGGCAACTAATGAAAAACTGTTTTTT
>.|14|TRBV20-1|TRBD2|TRBJ2-5
CSATPGLAKETQYF
TGCAGTGCGACACCGGGACTAGCGAAAGAGACCCAGTACTTC
>.|12|TRBV9|.|TRBJ2-1
CAGSVIGGEQFF
TGTGCCGGCAGCGTTATAGGTGGTGAGCAGTTCTTC
>.|13|TRBV7-9|.|TRBJ1-1
CASSFDLNTEAFF
TGTGCCAGCAGCTTCGACCTAAACACTGAAGCTTTCTTT
>.|17|TRBV15|.|TRBJ2-3
CATSRRPTGSFSDTQYF
TGTGCCACCAGCAGGAGGCCTACAGGGAGTTTCTCAGATACGCAGTATTTT
>.|14|TRBV20-1|TRBD1|TRBJ2-1
CSASRQGAYNEQFF
TGCAGTGCTTCGCGACAGGGGGCGTACAATGAGCAGTTCTTC
>few|15|TRBV29-1|.|TRBJ1-2
CSVVLRADDFYGYTF
TGCAGCGTTGTACTGAGGGCGGATGACTTTTATGGCTACACCTTC
>.|15|TRBV7-2|TRBD1|TRBJ1-2
CASSMGQGMNYGYTF
TGTGCCAGCAGCATGGGACAGGGTATGAACTATGGCTACACCTTC
>.|16|TRBV3-1|.|TRBJ2-2
CASSHGGTTNTGELFF
TGTGCCAGCAGCCACGGCGGGACCACGAACACCGGGGAGCTGTTTTTT
>.|15|TRBV11-1|.|TRBJ2-7
CASSSALAGAYEQYF
TGTGCCAGCAGCTCCGCACTGGCAGGGGCCTACGAGCAGTACTTC
>.|14|TRBV20-1|.|TRBJ2-7
CSARRVAFSYEQYF
TGCAGTGCTAGACGCGTAGCGTTCTCCTACGAGCAGTACTTC
>.|16|TRBV30|TRBD2|TRBJ2-1
CAWSSLAGSSYNEQFF
TGTGCCTGGAGTTCTTTAGCGGGAAGCTCCTACAATGAGCAGTTCTTC
>.|13|TRBV5-1|.|TRBJ2-7
CASSLGVNNEQYF
TGCGCCAGCAGCTTGGGAGTCAACAATGAGCAGTACTTC
>.|16|TRBV5-1|.|TRBJ2-5
CASRNVPGHLEETQYF
TGCGCCAGCAGAAACGTCCCGGGACACCTTGAAGAGACCCAGTACTTC
>few|14|TRBV5-1|.|TRBJ2-1
CASRILLVDNEQFF
TGCGCCAGCCGAATCCTTTTAGTAGACAATGAGCAGTTCTTC
>.|16|TRBV7-9|.|TRBJ1-3
CASRPKQGLAGNTIYF
TGTGCCAGCCGACCGAAACAGGGATTGGCTGGAAACACCATATATTTT
>few|14|TRBV29-1|TRBD1|TRBJ2-1
CSLSAGTGGVSQFF
TGCAGCCTATCTGCCGGGACAGGGGGGGTTTCACAGTTCTTC
>.|13|TRBV29-1|.|TRBJ2-7
CRLGGQSTYEQYF
TGCCGACTCGGGGGACAGAGCACCTACGAGCAGTACTTC
>once|14|TRBV10-3|.|TRBJ2-1
CATSESLEGNEQFF
TGTGCCACCAGTGAGTCCCTAGAGGGGAATGAGCAGTTCTTC
>few|14|TRBV20-1|.|TRBJ2-5
CSAYSSAHQETQYF
TGCAGTGCTTACTCTAGCGCCCACCAAGAGACCCAGTACTTC